A single sample gave rise to the 30 T cell receptor beta chains below, sequenced in a study of response to subunit inactivated influenza vaccine. TCRdb reanalysed the RT-PCR reads using MiXCR and keeps one entry per CDR3 protein. This table holds 450,000 to 550,000 distinct CDR3 sequences, approximately 24% found once. The specimen was CD4+ T cells sorted from PBMCs, collected about 5 days after vaccination. The source of these receptors is a man aged 45-65 years who received an inactivated influenza vaccine.

This clonotype was observed a few times. This rearrangement joins TRBV5-1 to TRBJ2-1, with 7 positions matching TRBD2. The germline V gene has CDR1 SGHRS and CDR2 YFSETQ. V dropped 0 bases and J dropped 10; count of bases not matched to a gene: 10. The CDR3 consists of 15 residues. The CDR3, as DNA: TGCGCCAGCAGCTTGGATGGCGGGAGAGTCTCCGAGCAGTTCTTC. It codes for CASSLDGGRVSEQFF.

CDR3 DNA: TGTGCCTGGAGGGTGACCTCAGGGGGCCACCCGGGAGCTTTCTTT. This encodes CAWRVTSGGHPGAFF. The chain combines TRBV30 with TRBJ1-1, with 8 bases lining up with TRBD1. The V segment lost 3 bases and the J segment 10 bases; nucleotides outside the gene matches: 16. This CDR3 comprises 15 residues. CDR1 is GTSNPN, CDR2 SVGIG, per germline (reference sequence).

J is TRBJ2-1 and V is TRBV7-6, with a weak D call TRBD2 (6 bases). CDR1 SGHVS and CDR2 FNYEAQ come from the germline V gene. Between the trimmed V and J ends, which lost 1 base and 6 bases, there was a span of 13 bases. The CDR3 runs to 15 residues. The CDR3 coding sequence is TGTGCCAGCAGCTTAGGGCGGGATCCTGGCAATGAGCAGTTCTTC. It specifies CASSLGRDPGNEQFF.

The gene calls are TRBV7-2 and TRBJ1-1; D unclear. From germline, CDR1 is SGHTA and CDR2 FQGNSA. The CDR3 length is 15 residues. Trimming shortened V by 2 bases and J by 10 bases, and 20 bases separated the two germline ends. Here the CDR3 reads CASSLQVGREEGAFF. In DNA, the CDR3 is TGTGCCAGCAGCTTACAGGTCGGGCGAGAAGAAGGAGCTTTCTTT.

This clonotype has only a few counts. The chain joins TRBV6-2 or TRBV6-3 to TRBJ2-7; D remains unclear. The CDR3 has 14 amino acids. Deletions cut 2 bases from V and 2 bases from J, with 10 bases between. Germline-derived CDR1 and CDR2 are MNHEY and SVGEGT. The CDR3 nucleotides are TGTGCCAGCAGTTACCTCCAACAAGCCTACGAGCAGTACTTC. This gives the protein CASSYLQQAYEQYF.

The V call is TRBV20-1, the J call TRBJ1-4, with no clear D. This CDR3 is 16 amino acids long. Germline V gives CDR1 DFQATT, CDR2 SNEGSKA (reference sequence). Trimming left V 5 bases short and J 0 bases short, with 16 bases between. For the CDR3, the DNA is TGCAGTGCTCGGGCAGGTGGTGGTGCAACTAATGAAAAACTGTTTTTT. Translation: CSARAGGGATNEKLFF.

The chain carries TRBV7-9 and TRBJ2-7; D not resolved. The V end was cut by 2 bases, the J end by 4 bases, with 15 bases between. CDR3 length equals 15 residues. The V gene's germline CDR1 is SEHNR and CDR2 FQNEAQ (reference sequence). CDR3 nucleotides: TGTGCCAGCAGCTTACTACCGAGCCGGATATACGAGCAGTACTTC. This gives the protein CASSLLPSRIYEQYF.

The chain employs TRBV5-4 and TRBJ2-2; D gene ambiguous. V was shortened by 3 bases and J by 4 bases, with 7 bases between the two germline ends. CDR1 SGHNT and CDR2 YYREEE come from the germline V gene (reference sequence). The CDR3 is 13 amino acids. The CDR3 DNA reads as TGTGCCAGCAGCTCGGATGGCACCGGGGAGCTGTTTTTT. This sequence encodes CASSSDGTGELFF.

This clonotype was detected many times. The CDR3 reads CSDTRQAQETQYF. The CDR3 DNA reads as TGCAGTGATACCAGGCAAGCACAAGAGACCCAGTACTTC. This chain connects TRBV20-1 to TRBJ2-5; D not resolved. The CDR3 has 13 amino acids. Germline values: CDR1 DFQATT, CDR2 SNEGSKA (reference sequence). Trimming removed 7 bases from V and 2 bases from J, with 14 bases in between.

This clonotype occurred a few times. The chain uses TRBV12-3 or TRBV12-4 and TRBJ1-1; D ambiguous. Trimming removed 5 bases at V and 5 bases at J, with 9 bases between. This CDR3 comprises 12 residues. The CDR3 nucleotides are TGTGCCAGCAGTGAACAGTGGACTGAAGCTTTCTTT. Protein: CASSEQWTEAFF.

This clonotype was seen only a few times. CDR3 in DNA: TGTGCCAGCAGTATCCCTAGCAGGGGAGAAGATACGCAGTATTTT. It codes for CASSIPSRGEDTQYF. The V call is TRBV12-3 or TRBV12-4, the J call TRBJ2-3; perhaps TRBD1 as D (6 bases). The V end lost 5 bases, the J end lost 5 bases, and 17 bases lay between the germline ends. The CDR3 consists of 15 residues.

The chain is built from TRBV20-1 and TRBJ2-1; a weak D match, TRBD2 (5 bases). Germline values: CDR1 DFQATT, CDR2 SNEGSKA (reference sequence). The CDR3 contains 14 residues. This CDR3 is CSLERVAHHNEQFF. For the CDR3, the DNA is TGCAGCCTTGAGAGAGTAGCGCACCACAATGAGCAGTTCTTC.

There are a few counts of this clonotype. V usage is TRBV19 and J usage is TRBJ2-5; 11 bases align to TRBD2. After removal of 5 bases from V and 3 bases from J, the junction contained 5 bases not matched to a gene. Germline lookup yields CDR1 LNHDA and CDR2 SQIVND (reference sequence). There are 15 residues in the CDR3. CDR3 region: CASSSLAGGEETQYF. The DNA of the CDR3 is TGTGCCAGTAGTTCTCTAGCGGGGGGTGAAGAGACCCAGTACTTC.

The gene calls are TRBV28 and TRBJ1-2; 7 nucleotides agree with TRBD1. CDR3 size: 14 residues. V was clipped by 5 bases and J by 4 bases; unmatched bases: 7. CDR1 and CDR2 (germline): MDHEN, SYDVKM. The DNA of the CDR3 is TGTGCCAGCAGTACCCAGACAGGGATCTATGGCTACACCTTC. Its protein is CASSTQTGIYGYTF.

This chain uses TRBV7-9 with TRBJ2-5, with 10 nucleotides matching TRBD1. This CDR3 is 14 amino acids long. CDR1 is SEHNR and CDR2 is FQNEAQ in the germline V gene (reference sequence). The J segment lost 4 bases and the V segment lost 5 bases, leaving 4 bases of the junction unmatched. This chain's CDR3 is CASSGRTGGETQYF. CDR3 DNA: TGTGCCAGCAGCGGGAGGACAGGGGGAGAGACCCAGTACTTC.

Comment on this clonotype: One end of the junction does not line up with germline, which may come from a read error. This chain joins TRBV28 and TRBJ2-1; 9 positions match TRBD1. There are 12 residues in the CDR3. The germline V gene has CDR1 MDHEN and CDR2 SYDVKM. CDR3 amino acids: CASSHDRGSPEF. For the CDR3, the DNA is TGTGCCAGCAGCCACGACAGGGGGTCGCCGGAATTC. The whole variable domain, remainder taken from reference TRBV28 and TRBJ2-1, is DVKVTQSSRYLVKRTGEKVFLECVQDMDHENMFWYRQDPGLGLRLIYFSYDVKMKEKGDIPEGYSVSREKKERFSLILESASTNQTSMYLCASSHDRGSPEFGPGTRLTVL.

This clonotype was observed a few times. V usage is TRBV3-1 and J usage is TRBJ1-5; D gene uncertain. Germline V gene sequence: CDR1 LGHDT, CDR2 YNNKEL (reference sequence). Trimming shortened V by 4 bases and J by 2 bases, and 9 bases separated the two germline ends. This CDR3 has 14 amino acids. This chain's CDR3 is CASSRETGNQPQHF. CDR3 in DNA: TGTGCCAGCAGCCGAGAAACAGGCAATCAGCCCCAGCATTTT.

In its sample, this clonotype was seen many times. This chain links TRBV10-3 with TRBJ1-4, with D uncertain. V lost 3 bases, J lost 3 bases, and 11 bases lay in between. Looked up from germline, CDR1 is ENHRY and CDR2 is SYGVKD. The CDR3 loop spans 15 amino acids. The chain's CDR3 is CAISDGGLSNEKLFF. The CDR3 DNA is TGTGCCATCAGTGATGGAGGGCTGTCTAATGAAAAACTGTTTTTT.

V usage is TRBV12-3 or TRBV12-4 and J usage is TRBJ2-7; TRBD2 matches at 9 bases. V was pared by 5 bases and J by 3 bases, with 11 bases of the junction left unmatched. The CDR3 is made up of 16 amino acids. The DNA of the CDR3 is TGTGCCAGCAGTGCCCATAGCGGGGGAAAGGACTACGAGCAGTACTTC. This encodes CASSAHSGGKDYEQYF.

This clonotype was seen a few times. V usage is TRBV5-1 and J usage is TRBJ2-1, with a tentative D call TRBD2 (5 bases). Germline CDR1 SGHRS, CDR2 YFSETQ. This CDR3 comprises 14 residues. Trimming took 5 bases from V and 8 from J, leaving 17 bases between them. This chain's CDR3 is CASRPLAGFDEQFF. The CDR3 coding sequence is TGCGCCAGCAGACCGCTAGCCGGGTTCGATGAGCAGTTCTTC.

This clonotype was counted at least ten times. The J gene is TRBJ1-2, the V gene TRBV7-9; D is possibly TRBD1 (6 bases). The length of the CDR3 is 12 residues. Looked up from germline, CDR1 is SEHNR and CDR2 is FQNEAQ (reference sequence). Trimming left V 5 bases short and J 4 bases short, with 8 bases between. CDR3 loop: CASSQDSYGYTF. In DNA form, the CDR3 reads TGTGCCAGCAGCCAGGACAGCTATGGCTACACCTTC.

This clonotype was seen ten or more times. V is TRBV20-1 and J is TRBJ2-5; 7 bases match TRBD1. J was trimmed by 4 bases and V by 0 bases; bases with no gene match: 8. Germline CDR1 is DFQATT and CDR2 is SNEGSKA (reference sequence). The CDR3 spans 15 residues. The CDR3 loop is CSARDPRGSGETQYF. CDR3 sequence (DNA): TGCAGTGCTAGAGATCCCAGGGGGTCAGGAGAGACCCAGTACTTC.

In this sample, this clonotype turned up many times. This chain links TRBV12-3 or TRBV12-4 with TRBJ1-1, with TRBD1 as a possible D gene (6 bases). Trimming shortened V by 6 bases and J by 10 bases, and 18 bases separated the two germline ends. The CDR3 spans 13 residues. CDR3: CASSRKETGAAFF. In DNA, the CDR3 is TGTGCCAGCAGCCGAAAGGAGACAGGCGCAGCTTTCTTT.

V is TRBV4-3 and J is TRBJ2-1; TRBD2 is a possible D gene (5 bases). The CDR3 extends over 14 amino acids. V was shortened by 0 bases and J by 5 bases, with 8 bases between the two germline ends. Germline lookup yields CDR1 LGHNA and CDR2 YSLEER. The DNA for the CDR3 is TGCGCCAGCAGCCAAGATCTGAGGGACAATGAGCAGTTCTTC. This encodes CASSQDLRDNEQFF.

This clonotype has more than one count but fewer than ten. This sequence joins TRBV6-1 and TRBJ1-5; TRBD1 aligns across 7 bases. Germline V CDR1 and CDR2: MNHNS, SASEGT. After removal of 5 bases from V and 9 bases from J, the junction contained 10 bases not matched to a gene. The CDR3 contains 14 residues. The DNA for the CDR3 is TGTGCCAGCAGTCCCGGGACAGCGGTACCGCCCCAGCATTTT. It specifies CASSPGTAVPPQHF.

In this sample, this clonotype turned up a few times. The chain uses TRBV6-2 or TRBV6-3 and TRBJ2-1; 9 bases map to TRBD1. Trimming removed 2 bases from V and 0 bases from J; junction bases left unmatched: 2. The CDR3 length is 16 residues. Germline V gene data show CDR1 as MNHEY and CDR2 as SVGEGT. The CDR3 reads CASSYRDRVSYNEQFF. CDR3 bases: TGTGCCAGCAGTTACCGGGACAGGGTCTCCTACAATGAGCAGTTCTTC.

This clonotype was found a few times. The chain uses TRBV7-2 and TRBJ2-4; D is undetermined. CDR1 and CDR2 (germline): SGHTA, FQGNSA. CDR3 length equals 13 residues. Trimming removed 5 bases at V and 9 bases at J, with 14 bases between. This CDR3 reads CASSPHLGSIQYF. The CDR3 nucleotides are TGTGCCAGCAGCCCACATCTGGGAAGCATTCAGTACTTC.

This clonotype has a count of ten or more. J is TRBJ2-2 and V is TRBV5-1; D gene uncertain. The CDR3 extends over 15 amino acids. V was pared by 1 base and J by 0 bases, with 7 bases between. Germline V lookup: CDR1 SGHRS, CDR2 YFSETQ. The CDR3 nucleotides are TGCGCCAGCAGCTTGAACAGCGCGAACACCGGGGAGCTGTTTTTT. This translates into CASSLNSANTGELFF.

This clonotype occurred a few times. The chain uses TRBV5-1 and TRBJ2-7; D possibly corresponds to TRBD1 (6 bases). V lost 7 bases, J lost 0 bases, and 11 bases lay in between. The CDR3 is 13 amino acids. Germline-derived CDR1 and CDR2 are SGHRS and YFSETQ. The CDR3 DNA reads TGCGCCAGCCACCGGGACAACTCCTACGAGCAGTACTTC. Translation gives CASHRDNSYEQYF. The entire variable domain, with the rest obtained from reference TRBV5-1 and TRBJ2-7, is as follows: KAGVTQTPRYLIKTRGQQVTLSCSPISGHRSVSWYQQTPGQGLQFLFEYFSETQRNKGNFPGRFSGRQFSNSRSEMNVSTLELGDSALYLCASHRDNSYEQYFGPGTRLTVT.

The chain employs TRBV25-1 and TRBJ2-7; 9 bases are shared with TRBD1. The CDR3 length is 14 residues. The junction had 3 bases not matched to a gene; V was cut back by 4 bases and J by 2 bases. Germline values: CDR1 MGHDK, CDR2 SYGVNS. The CDR3 sequence: CASSAGQGTYEQYF. The CDR3 DNA follows: TGTGCCAGCAGTGCGGGACAGGGAACCTACGAGCAGTACTTC.